This TCR beta chain was recovered during a study of blood T cells in healthy people across ages. The use of a sample-barcoded 5' primer and a J-beta primer mix characterized a second PCR of about 7 to 12 cycles. The template-switch adaptor, which had 12 random nucleotides, put a tag on each cDNA molecule. TCRdb analysed the 5' RACE reads with MiXCR anew, one entry per CDR3 protein. This table has 1,300,000 or so distinct CDR3 sequences, around 55% appearing once. Germline V gene sequence: CDR1 MGHRA, CDR2 YSYEKL. The V end lost 0 bases, the J end lost 6 bases, and 15 bases lay between the germline ends. This CDR3 has 16 amino acids.

Input material: blood. The chain couples TRBV4-1 to TRBJ1-5; tentative D call: TRBD1 (5 bases). The clonotype comes from a man younger than 35 in good health. CDR3 region: CASSQEGAGRVQPQHF. The CDR3 DNA reads as TGCGCCAGCAGCCAAGAAGGGGCAGGGAGGGTTCAGCCCCAGCATTTT.